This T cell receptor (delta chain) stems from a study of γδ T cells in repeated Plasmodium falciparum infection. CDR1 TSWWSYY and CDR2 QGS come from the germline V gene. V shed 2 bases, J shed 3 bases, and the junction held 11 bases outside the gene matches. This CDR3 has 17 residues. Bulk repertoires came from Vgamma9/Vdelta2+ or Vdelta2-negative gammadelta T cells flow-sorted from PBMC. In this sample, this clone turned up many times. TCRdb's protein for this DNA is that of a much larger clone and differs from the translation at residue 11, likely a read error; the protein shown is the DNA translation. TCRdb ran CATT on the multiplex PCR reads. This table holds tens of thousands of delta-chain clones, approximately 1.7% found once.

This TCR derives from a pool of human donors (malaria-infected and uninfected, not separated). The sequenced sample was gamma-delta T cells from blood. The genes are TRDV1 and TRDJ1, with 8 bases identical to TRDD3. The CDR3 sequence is CALGEAVYWGVADKLIF. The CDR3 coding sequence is TGTGCTCTTGGGGAAGCTGTGTACTGGGGGGTGGCCGATAAACTCATCTTT.